This TCR beta chain appears in the sequencing data of a study of blood T cell repertoires in COVID-19. The repertoire was sequenced with immunoSEQ multiplex PCR; TCRdb's copy has only in-frame clones and lacks some. Of 120,000 to 150,000 clones in the sample, around 81% are singletons; the top ten hold more than 7%. The CDR3 spans 13 residues. Trimming pared 3 bases from V and 6 bases from J, leaving 11 bases between. The V gene's germline CDR1 is LNHDA and CDR2 SQIVND (reference sequence). The sequence was collected from a human donor in a cohort sampled during active COVID-19. The specimen sequenced was peripheral blood. The chain carries TRBV19 and TRBJ1-1; a weak D match, TRBD1 (5 bases). CDR3: CASSIRVGAEAFF. CDR3 sequence (DNA): TGTGCCAGTAGTATCAGGGTAGGCGCTGAAGCTTTCTTT.